These 9 T cell receptor beta chains were all obtained from the same sample, sequenced in a study of T cells in Graves' hyperthyroidism and ophthalmopathy. RNA transcripts gave rise to amplified TCR beta CDR3 regions. In the first-round RT-PCR of the TCR CDR3, the HTBI primer set was used. TCRdb analysed the multiplex PCR reads with MiXCR anew, one entry per CDR3 protein. The table has more than 300,000 distinct CDR3 sequences, about 14% seen once; the top ten hold 15% to 20%. Sequencing was done on a sample of blood. All receptors come from a woman in her 30s with Graves' ophthalmopathy.

This clonotype was counted ten times or more. This chain links TRBV12-3 or TRBV12-4 with TRBJ2-7, with TRBD1 matching over 7 bases. V lost 6 bases and J lost 0; bases outside the gene matches: 8. This CDR3 contains 15 residues. The CDR3 DNA follows: TGTGCCAGCAGCTCACAGGGGATTAGCTCCTACGAGCAGTACTTC. Amino acids: CASSSQGISSYEQYF.

This clonotype was recorded many times. The chain links TRBV27 to TRBJ2-2; D might be TRBD2 (5 bases). V was pared by 0 bases and J by 0 bases, with 11 bases between. Germline V lookup: CDR1 MNHEY, CDR2 SMNVEV (reference sequence). The CDR3 spans 17 residues. The CDR3 nucleotides read TGTGCCAGCAGTTTATCTGCTAGCACGGCGAACACCGGGGAGCTGTTTTTT. Amino acid sequence: CASSLSASTANTGELFF.

There are a few counts of this clonotype. This chain connects TRBV6-2 or TRBV6-3 to TRBJ2-6; D is uncertain. This CDR3 contains 17 residues. Germline assignment: CDR1 MNHEY and CDR2 SVGEGT. Trimming shortened V by 7 bases and J by 0 bases, and 16 bases separated the two germline ends. CDR3 in DNA: TGTGCCAGCAACCCCAGGCCATTCGCCTCTGGGGCCAACGTCCTGACTTTC. It translates to CASNPRPFASGANVLTF.

This clonotype showed up many times. The gene calls are TRBV6-6 and TRBJ2-3, with unresolved D. Between the trimmed V and J ends, which lost 2 bases and 2 bases, there was a span of 5 bases. The germline CDR1 and CDR2 sequences are MNHNY and SVGAGI (reference sequence). The CDR3 is made up of 13 amino acids. CDR3 DNA sequence: TGTGCCAGCAGTTACAACCCCACAGATACGCAGTATTTT. This codes for CASSYNPTDTQYF.

This clonotype was seen ten or more times. This chain joins TRBV30 and TRBJ2-2; 9 bases line up with TRBD1. Germline CDR1 GTSNPN, CDR2 SVGIG (reference sequence). CDR3 length equals 15 residues. V dropped 5 bases and J dropped 1; count of bases not matched to a gene: 5. CDR3 loop: CAWGDRAENTGELFF. CDR3 in DNA: TGTGCCTGGGGGGACAGGGCCGAGAACACCGGGGAGCTGTTTTTT.

Comment on this clonotype: A much larger clone differs from this one at a single base, so this may be a read error. V usage is TRBV7-9 and J usage is TRBJ2-3; TRBD1 matches at 10 bases. J gave up 4 bases and V 1 base, and 5 bases lay outside the gene matches. CDR1 is SEHNR, CDR2 FQNEAQ, per germline (reference sequence). This CDR3 has 16 amino acids. For the CDR3, the DNA is TGTGCCAGCAGCTTAGTCAGACAGGGGGCTTCAGATACGCAGTATTTT. Translating it yields CASSLVRQGASDTQYF.

J is TRBJ2-7 and V is TRBV27; 7 nucleotides align to TRBD1. Germline V CDR1 and CDR2: MNHEY, SMNVEV (reference sequence). The CDR3 totals 17 residues. V trimming: 5 bases; J trimming: 2 bases; junction bases outside the gene matches: 15. The CDR3 loop is CASSPISVTGVTYEQYF. CDR3 nucleotide sequence: TGTGCCAGCAGTCCCATCTCAGTCACAGGGGTGACCTACGAGCAGTACTTC.

The CDR3 is CASSEVLNPNTGELFF. Here the CDR3 DNA reads TGTGCCAGCAGTGAAGTACTCAACCCAAACACCGGGGAGCTGTTTTTT. This sequence joins TRBV6-1 and TRBJ2-2; D ambiguous. Trimming removed 1 base from V and 2 bases from J, with 11 bases in between. Germline V lookup: CDR1 MNHNS, CDR2 SASEGT. The CDR3 length is 16 residues.

This clonotype was found many times. The chain couples TRBV2 to TRBJ1-2; no clear D gene. Trimming took 8 bases from V and 8 from J, leaving 9 bases between them. Germline V gene lookup returns CDR1 SNHLY and CDR2 FYNNEI. The length of the CDR3 is 10 residues. The CDR3 sequence: CASGAQGYTF. In DNA, the CDR3 is TGTGCCAGCGGTGCACAAGGCTACACCTTC.